One and the same sample provided the 14 T cell receptor beta chains below, sequenced in a study of blood T cell repertoires in COVID-19. Data came from immunoSEQ multiplex PCR; TCRdb stores just in-frame clones and leaves some out. The sample records some 300,000 clones, roughly 91% being singletons. Material: PBMCs or T cells enriched from blood (not recorded which). These receptors came from a woman between 25 and 40 years old who had recovered from COVID-19.

This chain joins TRBV6-2 or TRBV6-3 and TRBJ2-1, with 8 bases that match TRBD1. V lost 7 bases to trimming and J lost 3 bases; unmatched junction nucleotides: 5. Germline V gene lookup returns CDR1 MNHEY and CDR2 SVGEGT. This CDR3 is 14 amino acids long. CDR3 DNA: TGTGCCAGCACCCCCGGACAGGGCTACAATGAGCAGTTCTTC. This codes for CASTPGQGYNEQFF.

This chain uses TRBV25-1 with TRBJ1-1, with 7 bases identical to TRBD1. Trimming at V came to 6 bases and at J to 6 bases, leaving 7 bases not matched to a gene. This CDR3 spans 13 amino acids. Germline V gene sequence: CDR1 MGHDK, CDR2 SYGVNS. The CDR3 is CASRKGGSSEAFF. CDR3 nucleotide sequence: TGTGCCAGCAGAAAAGGGGGCAGCTCTGAAGCTTTCTTT.

The chain is built from TRBV27 and TRBJ2-1, with D perhaps matching TRBD2 (5 bases). V lost 3 bases to trimming and J lost 5 bases, with 11 bases between them. Germline V lookup: CDR1 MNHEY, CDR2 SMNVEV (reference sequence). The CDR3 runs to 14 residues. This CDR3 reads CASSFGGSHNEQFF. Written as DNA, the CDR3 is TGTGCCAGCAGTTTCGGAGGAAGCCACAATGAGCAGTTCTTC.

The chain recombines TRBV7-9 with TRBJ2-7; 9 bases match TRBD2. There are 15 residues in the CDR3. Trimming removed 4 bases from V and 3 bases from J; junction bases left unmatched: 7. Germline V CDR1 and CDR2: SEHNR, FQNEAQ (reference sequence). In DNA form, the CDR3 reads TGTGCCAGCAGCTCCTCTCGCGGGGGGGTCTACGAGCAGTACTTC. It translates to CASSSSRGGVYEQYF.

In regard to this clone: The same CDR3 arises from other DNA sequences in this sample as well. This chain joins TRBV18 and TRBJ1-5, with D possibly matching TRBD1 (6 bases). The CDR3 spans 14 residues. The germline V and J ends were trimmed by 3 bases and 5 bases, with 11 bases remaining between them. Germline values: CDR1 KGHSH, CDR2 LQKENI. CDR3 loop: CASSPQGSDQPQHF. CDR3 bases: TGTGCCAGCTCACCTCAGGGGTCGGATCAGCCCCAGCATTTT.

A single count supports this clone. This chain uses TRBV7-9 with TRBJ1-2, with D tentatively TRBD1 (5 bases). From germline, CDR1 is SEHNR and CDR2 FQNEAQ (reference sequence). The length of the CDR3 is 11 residues. V lost 5 bases to trimming and J lost 6 bases, with 7 bases between them. The CDR3 coding sequence is TGTGCCAGCAGCCTCAGGGATGGCTACACCTTC. Translation: CASSLRDGYTF.

On this clone itself: A single base separates this from a much larger clone, so it may be a read error. This chain connects TRBV6-1 to TRBJ1-2; D perhaps matches TRBD1 (5 bases). This CDR3 region has 15 residues. Per the germline V gene, CDR1 is MNHNS and CDR2 is SASEGT. The CDR3 bases are TGTGCCAGCAGTGAAGCCACAGGAGGGAACTATGGCCACACCTTC. This sequence encodes CASSEATGGNYGHTF.

The V call is TRBV28, the J call TRBJ1-2; D is possibly TRBD1 (6 bases). V lost 4 bases to trimming and J lost 3 bases, with 12 bases between them. The CDR3 runs to 14 residues. Germline-derived CDR1 and CDR2 are MDHEN and SYDVKM. CDR3 nucleotide sequence: TGTGCCAGCAGTTCCCCGACAGGCTACTATGGCTACACCTTC. Translated, it gives CASSSPTGYYGYTF.

The rearrangement joins TRBV9 to TRBJ1-1; 10 bases match TRBD1. Trimming at V came to 0 bases and at J to 3 bases, leaving 5 bases not matched to a gene. The CDR3 extends over 16 amino acids. Germline assignment: CDR1 SGDLS and CDR2 YYNGEE. CDR3 nucleotides: TGTGCCAGCAGCGTAGTAGGGACAGGGGTGTACACTGAAGCTTTCTTT. This codes for CASSVVGTGVYTEAFF.

J is TRBJ1-5 and V is TRBV27; D remains ambiguous. Germline CDR1 is MNHEY and CDR2 is SMNVEV (reference sequence). This CDR3 has 14 amino acids. With 2 bases removed from V and 5 bases from J, the gap between germline ends came to 10 bases. DNA for the CDR3: TGTGCCAGCAGTTTACGGGGATGGCATCAGCCCCAGCATTTT. It specifies CASSLRGWHQPQHF.

In its sample, this clone was seen a few times. The V and J genes are TRBV19 and TRBJ2-5, with D perhaps matching TRBD1 (6 bases). The V gene lost 6 bases and the J gene lost 1 base, with 15 bases spanning the gap. The germline gives CDR1 LNHDA, CDR2 SQIVND (reference sequence). The CDR3 has 15 residues. The CDR3 coding sequence is TGTGCCAGTAGCACAATGAGACAGGCCCAAGAGACCCAGTACTTC. Amino acids: CASSTMRQAQETQYF.

Points on this clone: A read error may account for a junction end that differs from germline. The V gene is TRBV6-5, the J gene TRBJ2-7; D not certain. The CDR3 totals 12 residues. From germline, CDR1 is MNHEY and CDR2 SVGAGI. The CDR3 protein is CASSPPDTVQDF. CDR3 bases: TGTGCCAGCAGCCCACCCGACACCGTTCAGGACTTC.

The rearrangement joins TRBV19 to TRBJ2-2; a possible D gene is TRBD2 (7 bases). The CDR3 runs 15 residues. V was shortened by 5 bases and J by 6 bases, with 16 bases between the two germline ends. CDR1 LNHDA and CDR2 SQIVND come from the germline V gene (reference sequence). The CDR3 region is CASSSGRGASGELFF. The CDR3 DNA follows: TGTGCCAGTAGTTCCGGCCGGGGGGCGTCCGGGGAGCTGTTTTTT. Supplemented by reference TRBV19 and TRBJ2-2, the full variable domain reads DGGITQSPKYLFRKEGQNVTLSCEQNLNHDAMYWYRQDPGQGLRLIYYSQIVNDFQKGDIAEGYSVSREKKESFPLTVTSAQKNPTAFYLCASSSGRGASGELFFGEGSRLTVL.

This rearrangement joins TRBV28 to TRBJ1-6, with 7 bases aligning to TRBD1. J was trimmed by 11 bases and V by 4 bases; bases with no gene match: 11. This CDR3 is 15 amino acids long. Germline V lookup: CDR1 MDHEN, CDR2 SYDVKM. The CDR3 DNA sequence: TGTGCCAGCAGTTCCGCTGGGACAGCCAAACCACCCCTCCACTTT. Translation: CASSSAGTAKPPLHF. Full variable domain (remainder filled in from reference TRBV28 and TRBJ1-6): DVKVTQSSRYLVKRTGEKVFLECVQDMDHENMFWYRQDPGLGLRLIYFSYDVKMKEKGDIPEGYSVSREKKERFSLILESASTNQTSMYLCASSSAGTAKPPLHFGNGTRLTVT.